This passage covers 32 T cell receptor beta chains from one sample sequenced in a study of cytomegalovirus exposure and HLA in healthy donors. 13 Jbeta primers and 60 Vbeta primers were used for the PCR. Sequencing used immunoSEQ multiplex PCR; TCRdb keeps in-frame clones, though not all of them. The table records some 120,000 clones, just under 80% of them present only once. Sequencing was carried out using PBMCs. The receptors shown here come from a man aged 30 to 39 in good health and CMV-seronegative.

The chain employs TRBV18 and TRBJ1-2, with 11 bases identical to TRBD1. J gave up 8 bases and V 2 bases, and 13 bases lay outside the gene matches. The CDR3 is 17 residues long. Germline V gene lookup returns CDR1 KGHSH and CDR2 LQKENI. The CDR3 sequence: CASSPNSPGQGVLGYTF. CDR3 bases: TGTGCCAGCTCACCAAATTCCCCGGGACAGGGGGTCTTAGGCTACACCTTC.

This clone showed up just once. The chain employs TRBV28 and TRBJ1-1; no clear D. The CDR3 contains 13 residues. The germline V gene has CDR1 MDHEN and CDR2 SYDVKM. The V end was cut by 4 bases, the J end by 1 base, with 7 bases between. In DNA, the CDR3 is TGTGCCAGCAGTTCGGGGTCGAACACTGAAGCTTTCTTT. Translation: CASSSGSNTEAFF.

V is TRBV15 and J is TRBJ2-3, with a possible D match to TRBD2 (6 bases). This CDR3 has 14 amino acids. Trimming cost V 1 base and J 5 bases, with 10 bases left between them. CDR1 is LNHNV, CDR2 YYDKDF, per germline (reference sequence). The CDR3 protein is CATSRVGGGDTQYF. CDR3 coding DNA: TGTGCCACCAGCAGAGTGGGGGGTGGAGATACGCAGTATTTT.

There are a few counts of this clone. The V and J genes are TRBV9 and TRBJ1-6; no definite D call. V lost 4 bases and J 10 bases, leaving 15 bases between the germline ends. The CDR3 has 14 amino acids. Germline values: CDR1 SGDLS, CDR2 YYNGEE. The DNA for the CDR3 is TGTGCCAGCAGCCTTCAGGACTTAAGGTCACCCCTCCACTTT. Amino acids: CASSLQDLRSPLHF.

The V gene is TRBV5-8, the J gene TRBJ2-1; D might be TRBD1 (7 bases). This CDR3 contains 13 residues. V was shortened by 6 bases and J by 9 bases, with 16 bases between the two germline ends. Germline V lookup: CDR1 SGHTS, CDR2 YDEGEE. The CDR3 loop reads CASNQGGLVEQFF. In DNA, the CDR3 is TGTGCCAGCAATCAGGGGGGCCTCGTTGAGCAGTTCTTC.

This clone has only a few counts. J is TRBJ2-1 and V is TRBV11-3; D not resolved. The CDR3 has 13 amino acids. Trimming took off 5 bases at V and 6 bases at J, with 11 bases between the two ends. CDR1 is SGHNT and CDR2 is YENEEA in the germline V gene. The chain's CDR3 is CASSSSKSNEQFF. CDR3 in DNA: TGTGCCAGCAGCAGCTCTAAGAGCAATGAGCAGTTCTTC.

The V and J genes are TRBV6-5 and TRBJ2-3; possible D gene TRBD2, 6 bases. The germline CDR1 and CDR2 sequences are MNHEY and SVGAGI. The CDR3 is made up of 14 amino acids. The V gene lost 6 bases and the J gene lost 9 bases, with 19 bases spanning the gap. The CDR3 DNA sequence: TGTGCCAGCAGCCGCGGGGACTCTCGGGGCACGCAGTATTTT. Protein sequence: CASSRGDSRGTQYF.

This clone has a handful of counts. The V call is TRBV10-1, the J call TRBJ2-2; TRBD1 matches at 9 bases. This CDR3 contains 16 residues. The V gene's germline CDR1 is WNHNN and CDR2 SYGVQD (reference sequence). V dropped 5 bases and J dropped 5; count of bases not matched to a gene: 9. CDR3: CASSPRDRAKTGELFF. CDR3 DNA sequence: TGCGCCAGCAGTCCACGGGACAGGGCAAAAACCGGGGAGCTGTTTTTT.

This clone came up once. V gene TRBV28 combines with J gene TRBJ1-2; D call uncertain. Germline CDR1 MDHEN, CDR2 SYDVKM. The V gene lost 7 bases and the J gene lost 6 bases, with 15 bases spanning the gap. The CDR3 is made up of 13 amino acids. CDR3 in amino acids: CASTFRTSNGYTF. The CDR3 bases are TGTGCCAGCACCTTCCGAACTTCCAATGGCTACACCTTC.

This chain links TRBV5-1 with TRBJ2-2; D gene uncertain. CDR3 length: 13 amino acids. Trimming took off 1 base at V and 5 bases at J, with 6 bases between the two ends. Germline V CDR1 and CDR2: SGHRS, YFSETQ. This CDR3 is CASSLSGTGELFF. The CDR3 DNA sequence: TGCGCCAGCAGCTTGTCCGGTACCGGGGAGCTGTTTTTT. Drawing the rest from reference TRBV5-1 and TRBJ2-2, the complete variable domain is KAGVTQTPRYLIKTRGQQVTLSCSPISGHRSVSWYQQTPGQGLQFLFEYFSETQRNKGNFPGRFSGRQFSNSRSEMNVSTLELGDSALYLCASSLSGTGELFFGEGSRLTVL.

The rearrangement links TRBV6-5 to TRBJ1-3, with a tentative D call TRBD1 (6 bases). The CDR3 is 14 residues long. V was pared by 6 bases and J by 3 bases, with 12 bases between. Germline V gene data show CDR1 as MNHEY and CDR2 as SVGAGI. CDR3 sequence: CASSPGDGGNTIYF. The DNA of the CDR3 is TGTGCCAGCAGCCCAGGGGATGGTGGAAACACCATATATTTT.

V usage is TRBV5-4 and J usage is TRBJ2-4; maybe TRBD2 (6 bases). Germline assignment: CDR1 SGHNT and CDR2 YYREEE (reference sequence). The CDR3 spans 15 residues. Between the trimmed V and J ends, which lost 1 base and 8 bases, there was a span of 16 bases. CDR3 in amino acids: CASSLLGGGVYIQYF. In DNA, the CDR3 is TGTGCCAGCAGCTTGCTAGGCGGAGGGGTGTACATTCAGTACTTC.

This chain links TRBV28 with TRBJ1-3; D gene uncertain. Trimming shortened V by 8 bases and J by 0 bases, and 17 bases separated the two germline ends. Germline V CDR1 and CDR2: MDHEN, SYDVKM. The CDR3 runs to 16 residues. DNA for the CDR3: TGTGCCAGCGGAGGAGTGACGGGAGCCTCTGGAAACACCATATATTTT. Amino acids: CASGGVTGASGNTIYF.

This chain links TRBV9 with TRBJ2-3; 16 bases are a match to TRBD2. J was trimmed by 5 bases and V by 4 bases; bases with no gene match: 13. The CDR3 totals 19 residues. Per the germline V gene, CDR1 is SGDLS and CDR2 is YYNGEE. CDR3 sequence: CASSPLPGLAGGPGDTQYF. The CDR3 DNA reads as TGTGCCAGCAGCCCCCTCCCGGGACTAGCGGGAGGGCCGGGAGATACGCAGTATTTT.

The CDR3 sequence: CASSYRDRGRELFF. CDR3 nucleotide sequence: TGTGCCAGCAGCTACCGGGACAGGGGGAGGGAGCTGTTTTTT. The V call is TRBV6-6, the J call TRBJ2-2, with 11 bases fitting TRBD1. The CDR3 extends over 14 amino acids. The germline CDR1 and CDR2 sequences are MNHNY and SVGAGI (reference sequence). Germline trimming cut 6 bases from V and 9 bases from J; bases unmatched to any gene: 6.

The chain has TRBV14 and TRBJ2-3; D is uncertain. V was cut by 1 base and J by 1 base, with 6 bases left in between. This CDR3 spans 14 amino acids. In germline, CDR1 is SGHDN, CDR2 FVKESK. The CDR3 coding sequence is TGTGCCAGCAGCCAAGCGCAGGGCACAGATACGCAGTATTTT. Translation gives CASSQAQGTDTQYF.

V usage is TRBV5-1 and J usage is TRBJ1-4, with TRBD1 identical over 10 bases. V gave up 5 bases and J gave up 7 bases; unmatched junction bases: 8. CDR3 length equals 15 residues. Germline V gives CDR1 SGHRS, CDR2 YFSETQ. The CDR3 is CASSRFGDRGEKLFF. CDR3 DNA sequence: TGCGCCAGCAGTCGCTTTGGGGACAGGGGTGAAAAACTGTTTTTT.

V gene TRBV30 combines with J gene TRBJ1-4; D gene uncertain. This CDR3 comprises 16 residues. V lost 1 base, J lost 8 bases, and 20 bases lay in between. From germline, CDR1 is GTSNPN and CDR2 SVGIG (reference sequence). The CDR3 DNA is TGTGCCTGGAGTGACCGGGGAGCTGGTCTCGGCGAAAAACTGTTTTTT. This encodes CAWSDRGAGLGEKLFF.

Here the CDR3 reads CAISSPAGQEDTEAFF. For the CDR3, the DNA is TGTGCCATCAGCTCTCCTGCAGGACAGGAGGACACTGAAGCTTTCTTT. V gene TRBV10-3 combines with J gene TRBJ1-1; TRBD1 matches at 7 bases. V shed 6 bases and J 3 bases; nucleotides not matched to a gene: 13. Germline CDR1 ENHRY, CDR2 SYGVKD. This CDR3 contains 16 residues.

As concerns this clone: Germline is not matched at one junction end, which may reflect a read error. This CDR3 is CASMSGTYVDF. For the CDR3, the DNA is TGTGCCAGTATGTCTGGGACATATGTGGATTTT. The rearrangement joins TRBV19 to TRBJ1-5, with D possibly being TRBD1 (6 bases). Germline V lookup: CDR1 LNHDA, CDR2 SQIVND (reference sequence). The length of the CDR3 is 11 residues.

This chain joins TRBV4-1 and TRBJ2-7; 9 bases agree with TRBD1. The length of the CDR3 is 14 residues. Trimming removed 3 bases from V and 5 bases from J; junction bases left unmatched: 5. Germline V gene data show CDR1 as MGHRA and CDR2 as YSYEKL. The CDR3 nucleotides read TGCGCCAGCAGCCACCGACAGGGGGACCACGAGCAGTACTTC. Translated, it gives CASSHRQGDHEQYF.

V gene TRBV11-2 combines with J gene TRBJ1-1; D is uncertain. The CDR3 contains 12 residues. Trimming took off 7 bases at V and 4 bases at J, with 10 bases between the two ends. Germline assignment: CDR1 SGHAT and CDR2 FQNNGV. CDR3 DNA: TGTGCCAGCACCTCGACTGGCACTGAAGCTTTCTTT. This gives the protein CASTSTGTEAFF.

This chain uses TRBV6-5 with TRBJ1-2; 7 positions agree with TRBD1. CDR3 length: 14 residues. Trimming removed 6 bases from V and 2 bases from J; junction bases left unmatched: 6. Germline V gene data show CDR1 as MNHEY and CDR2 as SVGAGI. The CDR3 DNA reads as TGTGCCAGCAGCCGCTTGACAGGGAACTATGGCTACACCTTC. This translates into CASSRLTGNYGYTF.

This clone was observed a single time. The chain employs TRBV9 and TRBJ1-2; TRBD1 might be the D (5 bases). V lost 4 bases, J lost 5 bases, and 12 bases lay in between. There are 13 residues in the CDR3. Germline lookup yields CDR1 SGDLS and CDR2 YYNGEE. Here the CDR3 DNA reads TGTGCCAGCAGCTCCACCTCAGGGTATGGCTACACCTTC. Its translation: CASSSTSGYGYTF.

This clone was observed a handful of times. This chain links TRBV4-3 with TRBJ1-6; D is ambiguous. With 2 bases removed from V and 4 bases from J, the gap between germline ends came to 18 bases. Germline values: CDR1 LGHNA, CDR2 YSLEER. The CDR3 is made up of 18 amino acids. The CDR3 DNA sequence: TGCGCCAGCAGCCAAAGACTCTTCTGGGAGGTTTATAATTCACCCCTCCACTTT. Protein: CASSQRLFWEVYNSPLHF.

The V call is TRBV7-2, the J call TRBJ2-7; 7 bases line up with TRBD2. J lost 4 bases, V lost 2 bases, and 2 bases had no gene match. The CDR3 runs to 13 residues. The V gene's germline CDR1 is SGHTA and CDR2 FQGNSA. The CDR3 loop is CASSLSGIYEQYF. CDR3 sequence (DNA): TGTGCCAGCAGCTTAAGCGGGATTTACGAGCAGTACTTC.

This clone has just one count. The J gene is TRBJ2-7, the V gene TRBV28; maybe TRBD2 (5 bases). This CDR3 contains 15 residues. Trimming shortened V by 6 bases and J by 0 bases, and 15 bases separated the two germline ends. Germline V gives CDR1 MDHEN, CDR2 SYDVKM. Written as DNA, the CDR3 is TGTGCCAGCAGCCCAGGAGCGGCGACCTCCTACGAGCAGTACTTC. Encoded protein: CASSPGAATSYEQYF. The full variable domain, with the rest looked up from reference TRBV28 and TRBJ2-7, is DVKVTQSSRYLVKRTGEKVFLECVQDMDHENMFWYRQDPGLGLRLIYFSYDVKMKEKGDIPEGYSVSREKKERFSLILESASTNQTSMYLCASSPGAATSYEQYFGPGTRLTVT.

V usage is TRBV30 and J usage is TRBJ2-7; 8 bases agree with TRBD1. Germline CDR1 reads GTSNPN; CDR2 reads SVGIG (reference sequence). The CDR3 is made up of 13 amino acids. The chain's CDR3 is CAMENRGDYEQYF. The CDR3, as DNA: TGTGCGATGGAAAACAGGGGGGACTACGAGCAGTACTTC.

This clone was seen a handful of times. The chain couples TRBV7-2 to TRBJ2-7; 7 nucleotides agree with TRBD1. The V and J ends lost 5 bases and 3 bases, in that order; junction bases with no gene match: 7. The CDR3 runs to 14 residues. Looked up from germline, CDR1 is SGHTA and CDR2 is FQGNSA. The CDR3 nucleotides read TGTGCCAGCAGCCGGGACAGCATGAACTACGAGCAGTACTTC. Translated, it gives CASSRDSMNYEQYF.

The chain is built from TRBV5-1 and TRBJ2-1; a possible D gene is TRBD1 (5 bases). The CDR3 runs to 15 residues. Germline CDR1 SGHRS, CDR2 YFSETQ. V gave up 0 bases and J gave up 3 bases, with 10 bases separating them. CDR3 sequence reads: CASSLEGQLYNEQFF. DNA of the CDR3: TGCGCCAGCAGCTTGGAAGGACAACTCTACAATGAGCAGTTCTTC.

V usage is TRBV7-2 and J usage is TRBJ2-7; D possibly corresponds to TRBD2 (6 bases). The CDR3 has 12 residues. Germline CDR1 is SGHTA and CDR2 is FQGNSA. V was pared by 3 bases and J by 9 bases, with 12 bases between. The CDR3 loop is CASSFEGLGQYF. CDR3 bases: TGTGCCAGCAGCTTCGAGGGACTTGGGCAGTACTTC.

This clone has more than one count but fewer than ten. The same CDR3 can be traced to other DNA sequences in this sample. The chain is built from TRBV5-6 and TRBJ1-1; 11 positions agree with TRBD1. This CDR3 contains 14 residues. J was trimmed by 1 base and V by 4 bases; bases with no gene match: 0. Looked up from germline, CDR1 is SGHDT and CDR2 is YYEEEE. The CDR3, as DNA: TGTGCCAGCAGCGGGACAGGGGGGAACACTGAAGCTTTCTTT. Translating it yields CASSGTGGNTEAFF.